A selection of T cell receptor beta chains follows, all from one sample in a study of radiation and T cells in renal cell carcinoma. Data came from immunoSEQ multiplex PCR; TCRdb stores just in-frame clones and leaves some out. This sample has 100,000 to 150,000 clones, with around 81% found just once. The sequencing used blood, collected from a patient whose treatment included radiotherapy and nephrectomy. These receptors were collected from a man in his forties or fifties with renal cell carcinoma. Both conserved end residues are part of each CDR3. The D gene is left open where the match is weak. Size is omitted from some rows. Given values are once, few, many or a class for expanded clones.

v_gene	d_gene	abundance	j_gene	CDR3nt	CDR3aa
TRBV5-4	NA	NA	TRBJ2-7	TGTGCCAGCAGCTGGGGGACCGGGCCTGGCGAGCAGTACTTC	CASSWGTGPGEQYF
TRBV6-5	NA	NA	TRBJ1-2	TGTGCCAGCAGTTCAGGGGACGGCTATGGCTACACCTTC	CASSSGDGYGYTF
TRBV4-1	NA	once	TRBJ2-7	TGCGCCAGCAGTCAACGGGCACAGCCTCCTTACGAGCAGTACTTC	CASSQRAQPPYEQYF
TRBV5-1	NA	NA	TRBJ2-2	TGCGCCAGCAGCCGCGGGGCCGCGAACACCGGGGAGCTGTTTTTT	CASSRGAANTGELFF
TRBV2	NA	few	TRBJ1-1	TGTGCCAGCGGAAGGACAGCCATGAACACTGAAGCTTTCTTT	CASGRTAMNTEAFF
TRBV14	TRBD2	few	TRBJ2-2	TGTGCCAGCAGCCAAGTTCGGGGGGGTAACACCGGGGAGCTGTTTTTT	CASSQVRGGNTGELFF
TRBV4-1	TRBD2	few	TRBJ2-7	TGCGCCAGCAGCCAAGCCACTAGCGGGGGGAGGTACGAGCAGTACTTC	CASSQATSGGRYEQYF
TRBV19	NA	NA	TRBJ1-5	TGTGCCAGTAGTGCTCCGGGCTACAATCAGCCCCAGCATTTT	CASSAPGYNQPQHF
TRBV7-9	NA	NA	TRBJ1-2	TGTGCCAGCAGAGGACGGGGAGACTATGGCTACACCTTC	CASRGRGDYGYTF
TRBV27	TRBD1	NA	TRBJ2-7	TGTGCCAGCAGGTCCCCGGGACAGGGAATTAACGAGCAGTACTTC	CASRSPGQGINEQYF
TRBV5-1	NA	NA	TRBJ1-1	TGCGCCAGCAGCTTAAATGCAGGGGAAGTCACTGAAGCTTTCTTT	CASSLNAGEVTEAFF
TRBV4-1	TRBD1	NA	TRBJ2-7	TGCGCCAGCAGCCAGGGGACAGGCCGCTACGAGCAGTACTTC	CASSQGTGRYEQYF
TRBV6-4	TRBD2	NA	TRBJ2-3	TGTGCCAGCAGTGCTCGCGGGGGGCGCACAGATACGCAGTATTTT	CASSARGGRTDTQYF
TRBV29-1	NA	NA	TRBJ2-5	TGCAGCGTTGAAGATCAATCTGGGGTGAAGACCCAGTACTTC	CSVEDQSGVKTQYF
TRBV7-9	NA	NA	TRBJ2-1	TGTGCCAGCAGCTTAGGTCCGATTAGCTCCTACAATGAGCAGTTCTTC	CASSLGPISSYNEQFF
TRBV4-1	NA	NA	TRBJ1-5	TGCGCCAGCAGCCAAGGGACGCGTAATCAGCCCCAGCATTTT	CASSQGTRNQPQHF
TRBV11-2	NA	once	TRBJ2-7	TGTGCCAGCAGCTCACACCCCCTTGGGTACGAGCAGTACTTC	CASSSHPLGYEQYF
TRBV13	TRBD1	NA	TRBJ2-5	TGTGCCAGCAGCTTAGTCCGGACAGGGCTTCGAGAGACCCAGTACTTC	CASSLVRTGLRETQYF
TRBV9	NA	NA	TRBJ2-1	TGTGCCAGCAGCGTAGAAGGGGACTTCTACAATGAGCAGTTCTTC	CASSVEGDFYNEQFF
TRBV19	NA	NA	TRBJ1-3	TGTGCCAGTAGTAAAACCCAAGACAGGAGCTCTGGAAACACCATATATTTT	CASSKTQDRSSGNTIYF
TRBV7-7	TRBD1	NA	TRBJ2-5	TGTGCTAGCAGCTTAGTCGGGACAGGGGGGGAGACCCAGTACTTC	CASSLVGTGGETQYF
TRBV5-1	NA	NA	TRBJ1-4	TGCGCCAGCAGCTTGGGGGGAGGTGAAAAACTGTTTTTT	CASSLGGGEKLFF
TRBV2	NA	NA	TRBJ2-6	TGTGCCAGCAGTGAATTTGGGGGATCTGGGGCCAACGTCCTGACTTTC	CASSEFGGSGANVLTF
TRBV5-1	NA	NA	TRBJ2-1	TGCGCCAGCAGGTACCAACCCCCTACTAGCTTGTCCTACAATGAGCAGTTCTTC	CASRYQPPTSLSYNEQFF
TRBV6-1	NA	NA	TRBJ2-7	TGTGCCAGCAGTGTAGAGGCAGGGCCGTACGAGCAGTACTTC	CASSVEAGPYEQYF
TRBV19	NA	NA	TRBJ1-1	TGTGCCAGTAGTCAACAGGGTCTCGGGACTGAAGCTTTCTTT	CASSQQGLGTEAFF
TRBV30	NA	NA	TRBJ2-7	TGTGCCTGGGGGGGATACGAGCAGTACTTC	CAWGGYEQYF
TRBV30	NA	few	TRBJ1-2	TGTGCCTGGAGCTGGTACTCGACAGCCTATGGCTACACCTTC	CAWSWYSTAYGYTF
TRBV7-3	NA	NA	TRBJ2-3	TGTGCCAGCAGCTTAAGCGGTTCCACAGATACGCAGTATTTT	CASSLSGSTDTQYF
TRBV19	NA	NA	TRBJ1-1	TGTGCCAGTAATTTGGCAGGGATGCTGAACACTGAAGCTTTCTTT	CASNLAGMLNTEAFF
TRBV19	NA	NA	TRBJ1-4	TGTGCCAGTAGCGGGACTGCGTACGCAACTAATGAAAAACTGTTTTTT	CASSGTAYATNEKLFF
TRBV7-2	NA	NA	TRBJ2-1	TGTGCCAGCAGCTTAGGTTCCTCATCCTACAATGAGCAGTTCTTC	CASSLGSSSYNEQFF
TRBV5-6	TRBD2	NA	TRBJ2-3	TGTGCCAGCAGCCTGACTAGCGGGAGTACAGATACGCAGTATTTT	CASSLTSGSTDTQYF
TRBV5-1	TRBD1	once	TRBJ1-1	TGCGCCAGCAGCCGTGGACAGGGAGGGACCTGGGACACTGAAGCTTTCTTT	CASSRGQGGTWDTEAFF
TRBV6-5	NA	NA	TRBJ1-5	TGTGCCAGCAGTCTACAGGGAGGCAATCAGCCCCAGCATTTT	CASSLQGGNQPQHF
TRBV7-4	TRBD2	NA	TRBJ2-1	TGTGCCAGCAGCTCAATGGGGGAGAGGAGGCTAGCGGGGAGCTACAATGAGCAGTTCTTC	CASSSMGERRLAGSYNEQFF
TRBV27	NA	NA	TRBJ2-7	TGTGCCAGCAGTTTGGGCAGATCCTACGAGCAGTACTTC	CASSLGRSYEQYF
TRBV20-1	NA	NA	TRBJ1-3	TGCAGTGACCCTGGAAACACCATATATTTT	CSDPGNTIYF
TRBV7-4	TRBD2	NA	TRBJ2-7	TGTGCCAGCAGCTTCGGGATTACTAGCGGGGTCGAGCAGTACTTC	CASSFGITSGVEQYF
TRBV5-1	TRBD1	NA	TRBJ1-5	TGCGCCAGCAGCCCAGGACAGGGTCAAAATCAGCCCCAGCATTTT	CASSPGQGQNQPQHF
TRBV10-3	TRBD2	once	TRBJ2-1	TGTGCCATCAAAGCCCAGCGGGGTGACAATGAGCAGTTCTTC	CAIKAQRGDNEQFF
TRBV5-6	TRBD2	NA	TRBJ2-7	TGTGCCAGCAGCGAGACTAGCGGCTCCTACGAGCAGTACTTC	CASSETSGSYEQYF
TRBV7-6	NA	NA	TRBJ1-6	TGTGCCAGCAGCTTAGCTCAGACTAATTCACCCCTCCACTTT	CASSLAQTNSPLHF
TRBV4-2	NA	NA	TRBJ1-2	TGTGCCAGCAGCCAAGATGAGGAGGGTTATGGCTACACCTTC	CASSQDEEGYGYTF
TRBV4-1	TRBD2	NA	TRBJ2-2	TGCGCCAGCAGTGGAACTAGCGGGGGGTTAAACACCGGGGAGCTGTTTTTT	CASSGTSGGLNTGELFF
TRBV5-1	NA	NA	TRBJ1-4	TGCGCCAGCAGCTTGGCGCCAGGGGCAAATGAAAAACTGTTTTTT	CASSLAPGANEKLFF
TRBV5-3	NA	NA	TRBJ1-4	TGTGCCAGAGGGGGGTGCTGCTCTAATGAAAAACTGTTTTTT	CARGGCCSNEKLFF
TRBV7-2	TRBD2	NA	TRBJ2-3	TGTGCCAGCAGCTTATCGCTAGCGGGAGGGCGGAGCACAGATACGCAGTATTTT	CASSLSLAGGRSTDTQYF
TRBV5-6	NA	NA	TRBJ1-1	TGTGCCAGCAGCTTGGTACAGGGGAACACTGAAGCTTTCTTT	CASSLVQGNTEAFF
TRBV5-1	NA	NA	TRBJ2-3	TGCGCCAGCAGCCTCAACACAGATACGCAGTATTTT	CASSLNTDTQYF
TRBV5-1	NA	NA	TRBJ2-7	TGCGCCAGCAGCTTCCGGATGAGCTCCTACGAGCAGTACTTC	CASSFRMSSYEQYF
TRBV6-1	NA	NA	TRBJ1-1	TGTGCCAGCACAGGGGCCGGCACTGAAGCTTTCTTT	CASTGAGTEAFF
TRBV7-7	NA	NA	TRBJ2-1	TGTGCTAGCAGCTTAGAGGCGGATACCTACAATGAGCAGTTCTTC	CASSLEADTYNEQFF
TRBV27	NA	NA	TRBJ1-2	TGTGCCAGCAGTTTAGCAGGGGAGATCTATGGCTACACCTTC	CASSLAGEIYGYTF
TRBV6-5	NA	NA	TRBJ1-1	TGTGCCAGCAGCCAACAGCGGGGGACTGCTTTCTTT	CASSQQRGTAFF
TRBV5-1	NA	once	TRBJ2-5	TGCGCCAGCAGGGTTGGGGAAGGGGAGACCCAGTACTTC	CASRVGEGETQYF
TRBV18	NA	NA	TRBJ1-2	TGTGCCAGCTCACTCACTCCGGACACGTATGGCTACACCTTC	CASSLTPDTYGYTF
TRBV4-1	NA	NA	TRBJ2-7	TGCGCCAGCAGCCAAGAAGCACAGGGACCCCCGGGGAAACCCAATACCCTCTACGAGCAGTACTTC	CASSQEAQGPPGKPNTLYEQYF